The next 20 T cell receptor beta chains were all read from a single sample in a study of blood T cell repertoires in COVID-19. TCRdb's table, derived via immunoSEQ multiplex PCR, lists solely in-frame clones and lacks some. Among around 210,000 clones, roughly four fifths were seen once, and the ten largest hold roughly 7.6%. Sequenced sample: peripheral blood. The receptors here all came from an elderly woman with COVID-19, enrolled during active disease.

The rearrangement joins TRBV19 to TRBJ1-1, with D perhaps matching TRBD1 (5 bases). This CDR3 is built from 13 residues. CDR1 LNHDA and CDR2 SQIVND come from the germline V gene (reference sequence). V was trimmed by 9 bases and J by 4 bases, leaving 15 bases between them. The CDR3 spells CASSYRGSTEAFF. CDR3 bases: TGTGCCAGCAGTTATCGGGGGAGCACTGAAGCTTTCTTT.

The rearrangement uses TRBV4-1 and TRBJ2-2; TRBD1 is a possible D gene (5 bases). The CDR3 extends over 14 amino acids. The V end lost 6 bases, the J end lost 5 bases, and 13 bases lay between the germline ends. Germline CDR1 reads MGHRA; CDR2 reads YSYEKL. The CDR3 loop reads CASSLMAGTGELFF. In DNA form, the CDR3 reads TGCGCCAGCAGTCTCATGGCAGGGACCGGGGAGCTGTTTTTT.

The chain is built from TRBV5-6 and TRBJ1-6; TRBD1 might be the D (6 bases). Trimming cost V 4 bases and J 12 bases, with 23 bases left between them. The V gene's germline CDR1 is SGHDT and CDR2 YYEEEE. This CDR3 is 16 amino acids long. The CDR3: CASSPARTVGRLPLHF. The DNA for the CDR3 is TGTGCCAGCAGCCCGGCCCGGACAGTCGGTCGCCTACCCCTCCACTTT.

In DNA, the CDR3 is TGTGCCAGTAGTACCGGACTAGGGCGAGAGACCCAGTACTTC. Its translation: CASSTGLGRETQYF. The V gene is TRBV19, the J gene TRBJ2-5, with 7 bases aligning to TRBD2. The V gene end was trimmed by 4 bases and the J gene end by 4 bases; junction bases not matched to a gene: 6. The CDR3 loop spans 14 amino acids. Germline assignment: CDR1 LNHDA and CDR2 SQIVND (reference sequence).

V usage is TRBV5-1 and J usage is TRBJ2-1; weak D call: TRBD2 (5 bases). The CDR3 sequence is 15 residues long. Germline V CDR1 and CDR2: SGHRS, YFSETQ. V lost 7 bases, J lost 0 bases, and 14 bases lay in between. The CDR3 DNA reads TGCGCCAGCTGGACTGGAGGCAGCTCCTACAATGAGCAGTTCTTC. Protein sequence: CASWTGGSSYNEQFF.

The V gene is TRBV6-2 or TRBV6-3, the J gene TRBJ1-3; D is possibly TRBD1 (5 bases). The CDR3 length is 15 residues. Germline values: CDR1 MNHEY, CDR2 SVGEGT. V dropped 4 bases and J dropped 0 bases, with 10 bases sitting between them. CDR3 DNA: TGTGCCAGCAGTTCACCGACAGTCTCTGGAAACACCATATATTTT. This gives the protein CASSSPTVSGNTIYF.

The chain links TRBV15 to TRBJ2-3; weak D call: TRBD2 (5 bases). Trimming shortened V by 1 base and J by 4 bases, and 15 bases separated the two germline ends. The germline V gene encodes CDR1 LNHNV and CDR2 YYDKDF (reference sequence). CDR3 length: 16 residues. CDR3: CATSRGRSKDSDTQYF. The CDR3, as DNA: TGTGCCACCAGCAGAGGTCGGAGCAAGGACTCAGATACGCAGTATTTT.

The CDR3 coding sequence is TGCGCCAGCAAGGCCCAGGTGGGCACCGGGGAGCTGTTTTTT. Its protein product is CASKAQVGTGELFF. The chain couples TRBV5-1 to TRBJ2-2, with no clear D. V lost 6 bases, J lost 4 bases, and 13 bases lay in between. The CDR3 is made up of 14 amino acids. Germline V gene lookup returns CDR1 SGHRS and CDR2 YFSETQ.

The chain combines TRBV3-1 (or the pseudogene TRBV3-2) with TRBJ1-2, with D possibly being TRBD1 (6 bases). Germline loops: CDR1 LGHDT, CDR2 YNNKEL (reference sequence). This CDR3 region has 14 residues. V lost 4 bases and J lost 7, with 16 bases in between. CDR3 nucleotide sequence: TGTGCCAGCAGCCCCGCCGGGGGGCCCGGTGGCTACACCTTC. It specifies CASSPAGGPGGYTF.

The CDR3 loop reads CASRQGINTEAFF. The DNA of the CDR3 is TGTGCCAGCAGACAGGGAATAAACACTGAAGCTTTCTTT. This chain uses TRBV5-4 with TRBJ1-1; D might be TRBD1 (6 bases). This CDR3 has 13 residues. CDR1 is SGHNT, CDR2 YYREEE, per germline (reference sequence). Trimming stripped 5 bases from V and 2 bases from J, with 10 bases between.

The table lists this clone with a count of one. The rearrangement joins TRBV18 to TRBJ1-5; D might be TRBD1 (6 bases). The CDR3 is 14 amino acids. Per germline, CDR1 KGHSH and CDR2 LQKENI. V was clipped by 3 bases and J by 7 bases, with 13 bases between them. The CDR3 protein is CASSPDLQGQPQHF. The CDR3 nucleotides read TGTGCCAGCTCACCCGATCTACAGGGCCAGCCCCAGCATTTT.

This clone was detected only once. This chain uses TRBV24-1 with TRBJ2-1; TRBD1 matches at 11 bases. Germline assignment: CDR1 KGHDR and CDR2 SFDVKD. The CDR3 has 17 residues. V lost 2 bases to trimming and J lost 2 bases; unmatched junction nucleotides: 4. The CDR3 reads CATSDSPGQGAYNEQFF. CDR3 nucleotides: TGTGCCACCAGTGATTCTCCGGGACAGGGGGCCTACAATGAGCAGTTCTTC.

This chain uses TRBV6-5 with TRBJ1-2; D is possibly TRBD1 (5 bases). The V end lost 0 bases, the J end lost 10 bases, and 15 bases lay between the germline ends. The CDR3 covers 14 residues. Germline CDR1 and CDR2: MNHEY and SVGAGI. CDR3 DNA sequence: TGTGCCAGCAGTTACTCGGGGCGGCGAATTTCCTACACCTTC. Amino acids: CASSYSGRRISYTF.

The J gene is TRBJ2-7, the V gene TRBV25-1; D is undetermined. The CDR3 covers 12 residues. V was trimmed by 6 bases and J by 2 bases, leaving 8 bases between them. Germline-derived CDR1 and CDR2 are MGHDK and SYGVNS. The CDR3 DNA reads TGTGCCAGCAGCTTACAGCCCTACGAGCAGTACTTC. Its translation: CASSLQPYEQYF.

The V gene is TRBV19, the J gene TRBJ2-1; 7 bases fit TRBD1. In germline, CDR1 is LNHDA, CDR2 SQIVND (reference sequence). This CDR3 comprises 16 residues. J was trimmed by 3 bases and V by 5 bases; bases with no gene match: 10. CDR3 amino acids: CASSGYLGTVYNEQFF. Here the CDR3 DNA reads TGTGCCAGTAGTGGATACTTGGGGACAGTCTACAATGAGCAGTTCTTC.

This chain connects TRBV15 to TRBJ2-5, with D tentatively TRBD1 (5 bases). Trimming took 0 bases from V and 5 from J, leaving 13 bases between them. The CDR3 is made up of 15 amino acids. Germline CDR1 is LNHNV and CDR2 is YYDKDF (reference sequence). The CDR3: CATSRDKGFMETQYF. The CDR3 DNA sequence: TGTGCCACCAGCAGAGATAAGGGGTTTATGGAGACCCAGTACTTC.

The chain is built from TRBV3-1 (or the pseudogene TRBV3-2) and TRBJ1-5, with unresolved D. Deletions cut 0 bases from V and 7 bases from J, with 13 bases between. The CDR3 sequence is 15 residues long. Looked up from germline, CDR1 is LGHDT and CDR2 is YNNKEL (reference sequence). CDR3 DNA sequence: TGTGCCAGCAGCCAAGATTCGAGGGTCAGGCAGCCCCAGCATTTT. Protein: CASSQDSRVRQPQHF.

The CDR3 nucleotides are TGTGCCAGCAGCCACGCCGGGACAGGGGGTAATCAGCCCCAGCATTTT. It encodes CASSHAGTGGNQPQHF. V is TRBV4-2 and J is TRBJ1-5, with 11 nucleotides matching TRBD1. In germline, CDR1 is LGHNA, CDR2 YNFKEQ. Trimming cost V 3 bases and J 4 bases; bases outside gene matches: 5. This CDR3 contains 16 residues.

V is TRBV5-4 and J is TRBJ2-1, with 8 bases lining up with TRBD2. Unmatched junction bases numbered 10, after V lost 3 bases and J lost 8 bases. Germline loops: CDR1 SGHNT, CDR2 YYREEE (reference sequence). The CDR3 is 15 residues long. In DNA, the CDR3 is TGTGCCAGCAGCTCTGACTTGAGCGGGAGATATGAGCAGTTCTTC. Protein sequence: CASSSDLSGRYEQFF.

The rearrangement uses TRBV18 and TRBJ2-1; 8 nucleotides line up with TRBD1. V was clipped by 5 bases and J by 8 bases; unmatched bases: 2. The CDR3 contains 12 residues. Germline V gene data show CDR1 as KGHSH and CDR2 as LQKENI. Here the CDR3 reads CASSEQGDEQFF. DNA for the CDR3: TGTGCCAGCTCAGAACAGGGGGATGAGCAGTTCTTC.